The 31 T cell receptor beta chains given below trace back to one sample, sequenced in a study of technical replicates of blood from a few donors. Some clones are missing from TCRdb's copy, which holds only in-frame ones; the method was immunoSEQ multiplex PCR. The repertoire holds around 79,000 clones, around 94% seen once, with under 0.5% in the top ten. What was sequenced was T cells isolated from PBMCs. These receptors were collected from a human donor in good health.

The chain uses TRBV7-9 and TRBJ1-5; D remains ambiguous. Germline V gene sequence: CDR1 SEHNR, CDR2 FQNEAQ (reference sequence). Trimming removed 5 bases from V and 3 bases from J, with 11 bases in between. The CDR3 is made up of 14 amino acids. DNA for the CDR3: TGTGCCAGCAGCAGAGGGCAATTCAATCAGCCCCAGCATTTT. It is translated as CASSRGQFNQPQHF. Together with reference TRBV7-9 and TRBJ1-5, the CDR3 gives the full variable domain: DTGVSQNPRHKITKRGQNVTFRCDPISEHNRLYWYRQTLGQGPEFLTYFQNEAQLEKSRLLSDRFSAERPKGSFSTLEIQRTEQGDSAMYLCASSRGQFNQPQHFGDGTRLSIL.

The chain links TRBV9 to TRBJ2-1, with 8 bases that match TRBD2. The trim removed 1 base at V and 2 bases at J, leaving 11 bases unmatched. Looked up from germline, CDR1 is SGDLS and CDR2 is YYNGEE. The CDR3 extends over 18 amino acids. The CDR3 DNA sequence: TGTGCCAGCAGCGTATTCCCCATAGCGGGGCAGACCTACAATGAGCAGTTCTTC. This translates into CASSVFPIAGQTYNEQFF.

The rearrangement joins TRBV5-5 to TRBJ2-7; TRBD2 is a possible D gene (5 bases). The CDR3 totals 14 residues. Trimming removed 0 bases at V and 2 bases at J, with 9 bases between. Germline-derived CDR1 and CDR2 are SGHKS and YYEKEE (reference sequence). The CDR3 loop is CASSLGPGTYEQYF. CDR3 bases: TGTGCCAGCAGCTTGGGCCCGGGAACCTACGAGCAGTACTTC.

V and J are TRBV6-5 and TRBJ1-5; TRBD1 matches at 7 bases. Trimming removed 0 bases from V and 2 bases from J; junction bases left unmatched: 1. CDR3 size: 15 residues. Germline-derived CDR1 and CDR2 are MNHEY and SVGAGI. The CDR3 reads CASSYSGGGNQPQHF. The CDR3 DNA follows: TGTGCCAGCAGTTACTCAGGGGGCGGCAATCAGCCCCAGCATTTT.

The chain couples TRBV19 to TRBJ2-3; TRBD2 aligns across 9 bases. With V trimmed by 4 bases and J by 2 bases, 4 bases remained unmatched. CDR1 is LNHDA, CDR2 SQIVND, per germline (reference sequence). This CDR3 is 15 amino acids long. The CDR3 loop is CASSTGLALTDTQYF. The CDR3 nucleotides are TGTGCCAGTAGTACGGGACTAGCTCTCACAGATACGCAGTATTTT.

The chain combines TRBV28 with TRBJ1-5; TRBD1 matches 11 bases. Germline loops: CDR1 MDHEN, CDR2 SYDVKM. The CDR3 is 16 residues long. Trimming removed 6 bases from V and 4 bases from J; junction bases left unmatched: 8. The CDR3 DNA follows: TGTGCCAGCAGGGGACGGACAGGGGGCGGGAATCAGCCCCAGCATTTT. This sequence encodes CASRGRTGGGNQPQHF.

The chain combines TRBV29-1 with TRBJ2-1; D is possibly TRBD2 (5 bases). There are 15 residues in the CDR3. Per the germline V gene, CDR1 is SQVTM and CDR2 is ANQGSEA. CDR3 sequence (DNA): TGCACCTGCAGAGGGCCGAACCCCTCCTACAATGAGCAGTTCTTC. Encoded protein: CTCRGPNPSYNEQFF.

The V call is TRBV11-2, the J call TRBJ2-4; 7 positions match TRBD2. Unmatched junction bases numbered 15, after V lost 4 bases and J lost 3 bases. CDR1 is SGHAT and CDR2 is FQNNGV in the germline V gene. The CDR3 sequence is 18 residues long. CDR3 region: CASSYPMGREGDKNIQYF. Written as DNA, the CDR3 is TGTGCCAGCAGCTACCCGATGGGCAGGGAGGGCGACAAAAACATTCAGTACTTC.

The chain employs TRBV11-3 and TRBJ2-7; 7 nucleotides line up with TRBD2. Per the germline V gene, CDR1 is SGHNT and CDR2 is YENEEA. After removal of 0 bases from V and 1 base from J, the junction contained 12 bases not matched to a gene. This CDR3 is 18 amino acids long. The CDR3 nucleotides are TGTGCCAGCAGCTTAGAAAGGGGAGGTAGCGGGCCTTCCTACGAGCAGTACTTC. It encodes CASSLERGGSGPSYEQYF. The entire variable domain, with the rest obtained from reference TRBV11-3 and TRBJ2-7, is as follows: EAGVVQSPRYKIIEKKQPVAFWCNPISGHNTLYWYLQNLGQGPELLIRYENEEAVDDSQLPKDRFSAERLKGVDSTLKIQPAELGDSAVYLCASSLERGGSGPSYEQYFGPGTRLTVT.

The gene calls are TRBV28 and TRBJ1-5, with TRBD1 matching 12 bases. The germline V gene encodes CDR1 MDHEN and CDR2 SYDVKM. The ends lost 6 bases at V and 0 bases at J; junction bases unmatched: 12. The CDR3 spans 19 residues. DNA for the CDR3: TGTGCCAGCAGAGCGCGGGACAGGGGGCGCTTAGATAGCAATCAGCCCCAGCATTTT. Its translation is CASRARDRGRLDSNQPQHF. Drawing the rest from reference TRBV28 and TRBJ1-5, the complete variable domain is DVKVTQSSRYLVKRTGEKVFLECVQDMDHENMFWYRQDPGLGLRLIYFSYDVKMKEKGDIPEGYSVSREKKERFSLILESASTNQTSMYLCASRARDRGRLDSNQPQHFGDGTRLSIL.

The table lists this clone with a count of one. The chain employs TRBV6-6 and TRBJ2-3, with D possibly TRBD1 on 6 matching bases. With 4 bases removed from V and 5 bases from J, the gap between germline ends came to 13 bases. This CDR3 region has 14 residues. CDR1 is MNHNY, CDR2 SVGAGI, per germline (reference sequence). Here the CDR3 reads CASSSQGIGDTQYF. The CDR3 DNA is TGTGCCAGCAGTTCACAGGGAATTGGAGATACGCAGTATTTT.

The chain employs TRBV28 and TRBJ2-7; the D gene is possibly TRBD1 (6 bases). The CDR3 extends over 12 amino acids. V lost 8 bases to trimming and J lost 5 bases, with 13 bases between them. Germline CDR1 MDHEN, CDR2 SYDVKM. CDR3 region: CASLQGSNEQYF. The CDR3 nucleotides read TGTGCCAGCTTACAGGGTAGCAACGAGCAGTACTTC.

The chain carries TRBV5-6 and TRBJ1-3; weak D call: TRBD1 (5 bases). CDR1 SGHDT and CDR2 YYEEEE come from the germline V gene. The CDR3 has 14 amino acids. Trimming shortened V by 5 bases and J by 3 bases, and 12 bases separated the two germline ends. Written as DNA, the CDR3 is TGTGCCAGCAGGATTCAGGGAGGTGGAAACACCATATATTTT. It yields the protein CASRIQGGGNTIYF. The full variable domain, completed using reference TRBV5-6 and TRBJ1-3, is DAGVTQSPTHLIKTRGQQVTLRCSPKSGHDTVSWYQQALGQGPQFIFQYYEEEERQRGNFPDRFSGHQFPNYSSELNVNALLLGDSALYLCASRIQGGGNTIYFGEGSWLTVV.

This rearrangement joins TRBV5-4 to TRBJ1-4; the match to TRBD1 covers 7 bases. The CDR3 is made up of 16 amino acids. Germline V CDR1 and CDR2: SGHNT, YYREEE (reference sequence). The V and J ends lost 3 bases and 8 bases, in that order; junction bases with no gene match: 13. DNA of the CDR3: TGTGCCAGCAGCTCAGATCCCGGGACAGTGATAGAAAAACTGTTTTTT. Amino acids: CASSSDPGTVIEKLFF. Complete variable domain (other parts from reference TRBV5-4 and TRBJ1-4): ETGVTQSPTHLIKTRGQQVTLRCSSQSGHNTVSWYQQALGQGPQFIFQYYREEENGRGNFPPRFSGLQFPNYSSELNVNALELDDSALYLCASSSDPGTVIEKLFFGSGTQLSVL.

This chain uses TRBV5-4 with TRBJ2-1; 7 bases agree with TRBD2. The CDR3 is 16 amino acids. Looked up from germline, CDR1 is SGHNT and CDR2 is YYREEE (reference sequence). V shed 4 bases and J 6 bases; nucleotides not matched to a gene: 13. CDR3 protein: CASSGEGLYGANEQFF. The DNA for the CDR3 is TGTGCCAGCAGCGGGGAGGGACTTTATGGGGCCAATGAGCAGTTCTTC.

The chain has TRBV5-1 and TRBJ2-7; no reliable D call. Per the germline V gene, CDR1 is SGHRS and CDR2 is YFSETQ. V gave up 0 bases and J gave up 0 bases, with 4 bases separating them. The CDR3 covers 13 residues. The CDR3 loop reads CASSLGHSYEQYF. The CDR3 DNA reads TGCGCCAGCAGCTTGGGACACTCCTACGAGCAGTACTTC.

The chain recombines TRBV7-8 with TRBJ2-5; 7 nucleotides align to TRBD2. This CDR3 has 14 amino acids. Unmatched junction bases numbered 8, after V lost 5 bases and J lost 5 bases. Per germline, CDR1 SGHVS and CDR2 FQNEAQ. The CDR3 region is CASSQSGVGETQYF. The CDR3 DNA is TGTGCCAGCAGCCAAAGCGGGGTGGGCGAGACCCAGTACTTC.

The DNA for the CDR3 is TGCGCCAGCAGCTTAACTAGCGGGAGGGGGTCCTACAATGAGCAGTTCTTC. This sequence encodes CASSLTSGRGSYNEQFF. The chain carries TRBV5-1 and TRBJ2-1; the match to TRBD2 covers 13 bases. In germline, CDR1 is SGHRS, CDR2 YFSETQ. The V segment lost 2 bases and the J segment 1 base; nucleotides outside the gene matches: 3. The CDR3 is 17 residues long.

The DNA for the CDR3 is TGCGCCAGCAGCCATCAGGCGGGGGCGGGCACTGAAGCTTTCTTT. As protein: CASSHQAGAGTEAFF. The J gene is TRBJ1-1, the V gene TRBV4-1; maybe TRBD1 (6 bases). V gave up 3 bases and J gave up 4 bases, with 15 bases separating them. The CDR3 is 15 amino acids. CDR1 is MGHRA, CDR2 YSYEKL, per germline.

The chain carries TRBV5-6 and TRBJ1-2, with a tentative D call TRBD1 (6 bases). Germline assignment: CDR1 SGHDT and CDR2 YYEEEE. This CDR3 region has 17 residues. Deletions cut 0 bases from V and 6 bases from J, with 21 bases between. The CDR3: CASSLVGGRRDGDGYTF. In DNA form, the CDR3 reads TGTGCCAGCAGCTTGGTTGGGGGCAGGCGTGACGGTGATGGCTACACCTTC.

The chain employs TRBV18 and TRBJ1-1; 10 bases map to TRBD1. V dropped 3 bases and J dropped 3; count of bases not matched to a gene: 7. CDR3 length: 16 residues. Germline V gene lookup returns CDR1 KGHSH and CDR2 LQKENI. For the CDR3, the DNA is TGTGCCAGCTCACCGACTCTAGGACAGGGGGACACTGAAGCTTTCTTT. Encoded protein: CASSPTLGQGDTEAFF.

The rearrangement links TRBV2 to TRBJ2-2, with 12 bases identical to TRBD2. The CDR3 contains 18 residues. From germline, CDR1 is SNHLY and CDR2 FYNNEI. V shed 6 bases, J shed 1 base, and the junction held 9 bases outside the gene matches. In DNA, the CDR3 is TGTGCCAGCAGCCTTTTCTTGACTAGCGGGGGGAACACCGGGGAGCTGTTTTTT. Translating gives CASSLFLTSGGNTGELFF.

The chain recombines TRBV10-1 with TRBJ2-7, with 8 nucleotides matching TRBD1. Germline CDR1 and CDR2: WNHNN and SYGVQD (reference sequence). The CDR3 covers 15 residues. V gave up 5 bases and J gave up 6 bases; unmatched junction bases: 12. The CDR3 loop reads CASSPLTGEMGEQYF. In DNA, the CDR3 is TGCGCCAGCAGTCCTCTGACAGGGGAAATGGGCGAGCAGTACTTC.

This chain links TRBV19 with TRBJ2-7; 7 bases agree with TRBD1. J was trimmed by 1 base and V by 7 bases; bases with no gene match: 4. Per germline, CDR1 LNHDA and CDR2 SQIVND (reference sequence). The CDR3 totals 13 residues. The CDR3 loop is CASTRQGSYEQYF. In DNA form, the CDR3 reads TGTGCCAGTACTCGACAGGGATCCTACGAGCAGTACTTC.

Details on this clone: One junction end disagrees with the germline gene, perhaps due to a read error. The gene calls are TRBV7-7 and TRBJ2-7; D ambiguous. Germline CDR1 SSHAT, CDR2 FNYEAQ (reference sequence). The CDR3 extends over 12 amino acids. The CDR3 DNA reads TGTGCTAGCAGCCCTTTACGGGACGAGCAGTACTTC. Translation: CASSPLRDEQYF.

Turning to this clone: The same CDR3 is also encoded by other DNA sequences in this sample. The J gene is TRBJ2-7, the V gene TRBV27; D uncertain. CDR3 length equals 12 residues. Germline assignment: CDR1 MNHEY and CDR2 SMNVEV (reference sequence). Between the trimmed V and J ends, which lost 5 bases and 1 base, there was a span of 6 bases. The CDR3 here is CASSPGSYEQYF. CDR3 coding DNA: TGTGCCAGCAGTCCCGGGTCCTACGAGCAGTACTTC.

As for this clone: A read error may account for a junction end that differs from germline. V usage is TRBV4-2 and J usage is TRBJ2-7; 9 bases map to TRBD2. Germline CDR1 LGHNA, CDR2 YNFKEQ. This CDR3 has 17 residues. In nucleotides, the CDR3 is TGTGCCAGCAGCAAAGAGGGAGAGGGACTAGCTTTCCACGAGCAGTACTTC. Protein product: CASSKEGEGLAFHEQYF.

This sequence joins TRBV10-3 and TRBJ2-1, with unresolved D. This CDR3 region has 17 residues. The ends were cut back, 1 base at V and 4 bases at J, with 17 bases in the middle. CDR1 ENHRY and CDR2 SYGVKD come from the germline V gene. In DNA form, the CDR3 reads TGTGCCATCAGTGAGTACCCGTCGAGCTCGAGATACAATGAGCAGTTCTTC. Translation: CAISEYPSSSRYNEQFF.

Points on this clone: At one end, the junction sequence differs from germline, possibly due to a read error. The chain links TRBV4-3 to TRBJ2-7, with D perhaps TRBD1 (6 bases). CDR3 length equals 13 residues. Germline V gene sequence: CDR1 LGHNA, CDR2 YSLEER. CDR3 amino acids: CASSQDRQEKKVF. In DNA, the CDR3 is TGCGCCAGCAGCCAAGATCGACAGGAGAAAAAGGTGTTC.

This clone has only one observation. The V gene is TRBV2, the J gene TRBJ1-3, with a possible D match to TRBD1 (5 bases). V was clipped by 10 bases and J by 0 bases, with 19 bases between them. CDR1 is SNHLY and CDR2 is FYNNEI in the germline V gene. The CDR3 spans 16 residues. DNA for the CDR3: TGTGCCACCAGGGTGGTAGACTTATACTCTGGAAACACCATATATTTT. It encodes CATRVVDLYSGNTIYF.

The chain is built from TRBV30 and TRBJ2-1; 7 nucleotides line up with TRBD1. The CDR3 loop spans 13 amino acids. The junction had 7 bases not matched to a gene; V was cut back by 2 bases and J by 9 bases. Germline CDR1 reads GTSNPN; CDR2 reads SVGIG (reference sequence). CDR3 protein: CAWSLYRGTEQFF. CDR3 sequence (DNA): TGTGCCTGGAGTCTATACAGGGGAACTGAGCAGTTCTTC.